A selection of T cell receptor beta chains follows, all from one sample in a study of T cells in Graves' hyperthyroidism and ophthalmopathy. Each CDR3 protein is one row after TCRdb ran MiXCR on the multiplex PCR reads. Of nearly 600,000 distinct CDR3 sequences in the sample, 12% to 15% were seen once. The sample taken for sequencing was blood. All receptors derive from a woman under 30 with Graves' ophthalmopathy. The CDR3 runs from the conserved cysteine through the conserved F or W.

v_call cdr3_aa
TRBV4-3 CASSEGGYGYTF
TRBV7-8 CASSLGRPARSSYEQYF
TRBV28 CASSSRWGLDDEQYF
TRBV7-9 CASSPRTGREQYF
TRBV2 CASSAPLGTQYF
TRBV9 CASSFQPEPNTEAFF
TRBV20-1 CSADLGGVVITEAFF
TRBV2 CASRIPGQGFYEQYF
TRBV11-3 CASSFYGNNEQFF
TRBV12-3/TRBV12-4 CASSPRRGNEQFF
TRBV7-9 CASSLGGNNEKLFF
TRBV12-3/TRBV12-4 CASSLGTGGNYGYTF
TRBV10-3 CAMTVGEGHYGYTF
TRBV6-1 CASKTGYNEQFF
TRBV29-1 CSVLGTTNTGELFF
TRBV6-1 CASRQGLHTEAFF
TRBV10-3 CAISLRGQGNTEAFF
TRBV12-3/TRBV12-4 CASSATGWRSYNEQFF